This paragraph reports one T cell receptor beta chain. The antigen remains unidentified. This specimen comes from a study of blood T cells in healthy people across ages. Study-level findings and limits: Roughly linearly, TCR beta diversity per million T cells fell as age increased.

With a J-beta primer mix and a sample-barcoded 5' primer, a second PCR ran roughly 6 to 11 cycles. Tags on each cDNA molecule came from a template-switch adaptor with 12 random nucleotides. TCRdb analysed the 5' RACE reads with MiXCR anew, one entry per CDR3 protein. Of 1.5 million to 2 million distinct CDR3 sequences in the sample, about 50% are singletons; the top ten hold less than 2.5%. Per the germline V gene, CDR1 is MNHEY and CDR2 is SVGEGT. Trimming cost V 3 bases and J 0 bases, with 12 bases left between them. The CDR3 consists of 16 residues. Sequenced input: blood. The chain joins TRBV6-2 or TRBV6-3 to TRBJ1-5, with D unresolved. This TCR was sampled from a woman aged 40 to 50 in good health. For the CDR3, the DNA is TGTGCCAGCAGTTATCTTAAGGGCGTTAGCAATCAGCCCCAGCATTTT. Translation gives CASSYLKGVSNQPQHF.